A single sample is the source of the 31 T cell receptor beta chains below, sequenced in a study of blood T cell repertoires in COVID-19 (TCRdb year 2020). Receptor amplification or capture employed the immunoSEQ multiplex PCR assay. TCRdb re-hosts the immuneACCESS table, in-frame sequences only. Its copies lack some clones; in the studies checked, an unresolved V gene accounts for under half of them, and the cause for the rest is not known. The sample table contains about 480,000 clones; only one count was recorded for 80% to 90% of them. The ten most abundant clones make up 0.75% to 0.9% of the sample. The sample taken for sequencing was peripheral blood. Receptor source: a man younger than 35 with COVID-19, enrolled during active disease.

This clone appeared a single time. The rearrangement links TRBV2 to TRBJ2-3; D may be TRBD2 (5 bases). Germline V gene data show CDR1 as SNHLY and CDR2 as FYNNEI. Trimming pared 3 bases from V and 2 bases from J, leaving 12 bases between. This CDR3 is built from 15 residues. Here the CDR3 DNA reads TGTGCCAGCAGTGACCCAGGTCGGGACACAGATACGCAGTATTTT. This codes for CASSDPGRDTDTQYF.

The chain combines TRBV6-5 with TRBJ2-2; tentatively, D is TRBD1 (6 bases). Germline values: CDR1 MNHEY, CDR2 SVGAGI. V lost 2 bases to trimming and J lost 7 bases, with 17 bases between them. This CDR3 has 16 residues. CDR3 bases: TGTGCCAGCAGTTACGATTTTGGACAGACGGACGGGGAGCTGTTTTTT. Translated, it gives CASSYDFGQTDGELFF.

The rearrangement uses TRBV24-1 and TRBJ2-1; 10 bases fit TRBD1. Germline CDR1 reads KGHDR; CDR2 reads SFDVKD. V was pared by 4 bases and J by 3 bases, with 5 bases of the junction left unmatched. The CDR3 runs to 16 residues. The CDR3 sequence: CATSDPGQGGYNEQFF. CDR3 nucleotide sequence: TGTGCCACCAGTGACCCTGGACAGGGGGGCTACAATGAGCAGTTCTTC.

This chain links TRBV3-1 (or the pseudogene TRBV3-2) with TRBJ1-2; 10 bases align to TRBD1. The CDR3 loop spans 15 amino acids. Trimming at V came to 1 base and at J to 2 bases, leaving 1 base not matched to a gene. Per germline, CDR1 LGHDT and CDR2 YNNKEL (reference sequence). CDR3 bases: TGTGCCAGCAGCCAAGGGGACAGGGGAAACTATGGCTACACCTTC. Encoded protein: CASSQGDRGNYGYTF.

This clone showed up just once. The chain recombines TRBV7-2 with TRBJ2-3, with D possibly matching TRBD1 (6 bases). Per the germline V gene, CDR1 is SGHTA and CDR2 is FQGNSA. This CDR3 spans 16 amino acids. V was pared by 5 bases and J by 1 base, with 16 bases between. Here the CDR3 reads CASSPWGRGGTDTQYF. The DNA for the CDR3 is TGTGCCAGCAGCCCTTGGGGCAGGGGCGGCACAGATACGCAGTATTTT.

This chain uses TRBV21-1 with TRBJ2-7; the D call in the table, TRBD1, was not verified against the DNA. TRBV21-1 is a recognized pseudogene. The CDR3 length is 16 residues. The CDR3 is CASAPVSGTGRYEQYF. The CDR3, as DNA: TGTGCCAGCGCCCCCGTTTCCGGGACAGGGAGGTACGAGCAGTACTTC.

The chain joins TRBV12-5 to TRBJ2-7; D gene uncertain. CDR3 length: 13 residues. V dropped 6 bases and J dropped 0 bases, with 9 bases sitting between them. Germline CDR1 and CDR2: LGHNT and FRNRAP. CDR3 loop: CASGTGGSYEQYF. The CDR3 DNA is TGTGCTAGTGGGACTGGCGGCTCCTACGAGCAGTACTTC.

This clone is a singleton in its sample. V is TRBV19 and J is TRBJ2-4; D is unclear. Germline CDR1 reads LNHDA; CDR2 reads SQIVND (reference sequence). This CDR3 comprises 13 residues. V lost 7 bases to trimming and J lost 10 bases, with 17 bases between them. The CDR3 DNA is TGTGCCAGTACTGACCGACTCGGGTGGATTCAGTACTTC. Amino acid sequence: CASTDRLGWIQYF.

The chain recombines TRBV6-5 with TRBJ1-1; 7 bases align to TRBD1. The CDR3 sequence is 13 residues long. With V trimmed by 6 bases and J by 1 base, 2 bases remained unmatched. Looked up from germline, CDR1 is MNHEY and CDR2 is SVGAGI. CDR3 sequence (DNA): TGTGCCAGCAGAAGGACAGGGAACACTGAAGCTTTCTTT. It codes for CASRRTGNTEAFF.

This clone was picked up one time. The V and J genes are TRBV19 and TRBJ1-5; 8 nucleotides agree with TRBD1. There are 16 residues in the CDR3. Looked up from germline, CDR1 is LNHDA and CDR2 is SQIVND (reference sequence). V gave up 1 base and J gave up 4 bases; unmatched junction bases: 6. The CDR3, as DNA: TGTGCCAGTAGTATAGGGGGACAGGCGAAAAATCAGCCCCAGCATTTT. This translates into CASSIGGQAKNQPQHF.

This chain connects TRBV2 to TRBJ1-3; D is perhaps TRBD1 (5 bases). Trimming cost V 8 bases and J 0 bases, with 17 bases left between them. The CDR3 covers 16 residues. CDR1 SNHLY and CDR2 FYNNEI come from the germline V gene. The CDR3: CASRLRDSISGNTIYF. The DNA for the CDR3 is TGTGCCAGCCGTCTCCGGGACTCCATCTCTGGAAACACCATATATTTT.

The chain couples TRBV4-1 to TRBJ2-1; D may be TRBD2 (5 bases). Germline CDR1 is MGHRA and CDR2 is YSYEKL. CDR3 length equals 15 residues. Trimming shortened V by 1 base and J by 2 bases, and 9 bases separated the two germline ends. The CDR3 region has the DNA TGCGCCAGCAGCCAAGCTAGCCTTACCTACAATGAGCAGTTCTTC. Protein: CASSQASLTYNEQFF.

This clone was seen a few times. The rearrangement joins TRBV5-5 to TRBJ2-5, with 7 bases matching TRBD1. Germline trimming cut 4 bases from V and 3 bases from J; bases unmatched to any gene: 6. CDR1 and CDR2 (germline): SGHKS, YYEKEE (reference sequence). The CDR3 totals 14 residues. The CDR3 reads CASSGRTGEETQYF. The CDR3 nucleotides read TGTGCCAGCAGCGGACGGACAGGAGAAGAGACCCAGTACTTC. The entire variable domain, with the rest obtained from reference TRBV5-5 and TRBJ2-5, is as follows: DAGVTQSPTHLIKTRGQQVTLRCSPISGHKSVSWYQQVLGQGPQFIFQYYEKEERGRGNFPDRFSARQFPNYSSELNVNALLLGDSALYLCASSGRTGEETQYFGPGTRLLVL.

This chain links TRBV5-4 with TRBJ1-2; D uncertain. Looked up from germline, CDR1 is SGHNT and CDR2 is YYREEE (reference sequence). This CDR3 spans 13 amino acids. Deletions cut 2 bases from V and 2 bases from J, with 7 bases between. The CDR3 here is CASSFMQNYGYTF. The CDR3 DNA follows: TGTGCCAGCAGCTTCATGCAGAACTATGGCTACACCTTC.

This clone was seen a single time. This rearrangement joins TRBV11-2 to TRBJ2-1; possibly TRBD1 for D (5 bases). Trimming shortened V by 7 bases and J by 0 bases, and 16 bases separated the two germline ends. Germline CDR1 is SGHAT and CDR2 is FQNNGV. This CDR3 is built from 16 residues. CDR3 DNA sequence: TGTGCCAGCACCACCCAAGGGGCTGCCTCCTACAATGAGCAGTTCTTC. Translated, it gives CASTTQGAASYNEQFF.

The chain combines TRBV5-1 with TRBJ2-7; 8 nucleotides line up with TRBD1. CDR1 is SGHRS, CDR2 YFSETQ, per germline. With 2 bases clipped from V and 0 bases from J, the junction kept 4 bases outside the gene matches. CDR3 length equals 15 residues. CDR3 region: CASSFGQGGSYEQYF. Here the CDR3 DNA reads TGCGCCAGCAGCTTCGGACAGGGCGGCTCCTACGAGCAGTACTTC.

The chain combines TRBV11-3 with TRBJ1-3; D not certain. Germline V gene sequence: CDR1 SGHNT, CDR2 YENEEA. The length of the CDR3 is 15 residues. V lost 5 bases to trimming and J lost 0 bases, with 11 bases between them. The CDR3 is CASSPMRSSGNTIYF. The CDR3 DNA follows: TGTGCCAGCAGCCCAATGAGGTCCTCTGGAAACACCATATATTTT.

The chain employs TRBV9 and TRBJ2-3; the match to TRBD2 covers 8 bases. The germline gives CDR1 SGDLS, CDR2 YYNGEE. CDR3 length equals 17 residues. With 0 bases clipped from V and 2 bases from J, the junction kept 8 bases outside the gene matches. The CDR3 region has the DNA TGTGCCAGCAGCGTAGTAGGTAGCGGGGACCCCACAGATACGCAGTATTTT. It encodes CASSVVGSGDPTDTQYF.

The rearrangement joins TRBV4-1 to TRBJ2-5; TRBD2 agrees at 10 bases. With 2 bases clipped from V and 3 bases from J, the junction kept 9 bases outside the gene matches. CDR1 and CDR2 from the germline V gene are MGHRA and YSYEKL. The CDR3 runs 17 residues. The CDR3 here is CASSQRNTAGGKETQYF. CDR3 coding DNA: TGCGCCAGCAGCCAACGAAATACAGCGGGAGGGAAAGAGACCCAGTACTTC.

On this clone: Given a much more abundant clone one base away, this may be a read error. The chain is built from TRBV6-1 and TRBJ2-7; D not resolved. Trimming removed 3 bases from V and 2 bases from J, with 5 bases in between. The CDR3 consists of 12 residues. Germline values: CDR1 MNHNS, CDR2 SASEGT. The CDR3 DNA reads TGTGCCAGCAGTGACCAGACCTACGAGCAGTACTTC. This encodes CASSDQTYEQYF.

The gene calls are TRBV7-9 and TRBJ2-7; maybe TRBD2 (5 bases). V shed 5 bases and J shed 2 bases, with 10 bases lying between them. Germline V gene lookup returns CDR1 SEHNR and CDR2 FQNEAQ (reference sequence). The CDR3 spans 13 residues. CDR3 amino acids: CASSRTPPYEQYF. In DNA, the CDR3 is TGTGCCAGCAGCCGGACTCCGCCCTACGAGCAGTACTTC.

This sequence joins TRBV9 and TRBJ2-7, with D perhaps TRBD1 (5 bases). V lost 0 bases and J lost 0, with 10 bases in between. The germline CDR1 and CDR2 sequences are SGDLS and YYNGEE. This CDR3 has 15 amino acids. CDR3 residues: CASSVDDSRSYEQYF. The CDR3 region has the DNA TGTGCCAGCAGCGTAGATGACAGCCGCTCCTACGAGCAGTACTTC.

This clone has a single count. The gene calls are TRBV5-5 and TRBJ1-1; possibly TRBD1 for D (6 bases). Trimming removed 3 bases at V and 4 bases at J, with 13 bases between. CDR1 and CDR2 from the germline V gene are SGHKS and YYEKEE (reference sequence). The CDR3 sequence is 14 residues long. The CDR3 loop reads CASSWNREVTEAFF. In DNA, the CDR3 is TGTGCCAGCAGCTGGAACAGGGAAGTCACTGAAGCTTTCTTT. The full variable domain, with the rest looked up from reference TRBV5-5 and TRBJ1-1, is DAGVTQSPTHLIKTRGQQVTLRCSPISGHKSVSWYQQVLGQGPQFIFQYYEKEERGRGNFPDRFSARQFPNYSSELNVNALLLGDSALYLCASSWNREVTEAFFGQGTRLTVV.

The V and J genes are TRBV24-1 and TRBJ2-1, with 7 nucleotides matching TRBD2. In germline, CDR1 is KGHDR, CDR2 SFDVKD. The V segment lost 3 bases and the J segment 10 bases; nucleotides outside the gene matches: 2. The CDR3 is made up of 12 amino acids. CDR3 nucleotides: TGTGCCACCAGTGATGAAGCGGGGGAGCAGTTCTTC. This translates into CATSDEAGEQFF.

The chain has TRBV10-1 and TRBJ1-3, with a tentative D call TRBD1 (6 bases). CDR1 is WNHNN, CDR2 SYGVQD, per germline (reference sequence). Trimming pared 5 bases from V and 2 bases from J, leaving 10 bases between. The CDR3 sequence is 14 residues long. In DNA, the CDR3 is TGCGCCAGCAGTAAAGGGGGAACTGGAAACACCATATATTTT. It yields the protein CASSKGGTGNTIYF.

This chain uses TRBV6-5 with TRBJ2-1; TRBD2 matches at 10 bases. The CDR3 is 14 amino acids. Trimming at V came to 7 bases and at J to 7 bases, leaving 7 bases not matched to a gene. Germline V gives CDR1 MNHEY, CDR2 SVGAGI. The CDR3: CASTPGLARNEQFF. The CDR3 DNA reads TGTGCCAGCACGCCGGGACTAGCGAGAAATGAGCAGTTCTTC.

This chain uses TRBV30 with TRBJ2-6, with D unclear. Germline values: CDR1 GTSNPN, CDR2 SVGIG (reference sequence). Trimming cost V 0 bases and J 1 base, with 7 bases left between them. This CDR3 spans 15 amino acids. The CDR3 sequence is CAWSVQFSGANVLTF. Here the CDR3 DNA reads TGTGCCTGGAGTGTACAGTTTTCTGGGGCCAACGTCCTGACTTTC.

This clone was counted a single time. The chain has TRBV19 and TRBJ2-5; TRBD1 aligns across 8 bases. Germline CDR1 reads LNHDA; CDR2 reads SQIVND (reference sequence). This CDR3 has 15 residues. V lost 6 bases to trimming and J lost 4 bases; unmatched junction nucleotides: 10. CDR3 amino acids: CASRNQGASGETQYF. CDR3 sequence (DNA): TGTGCCAGTAGGAATCAGGGGGCGTCTGGAGAGACCCAGTACTTC.

The CDR3 DNA reads as TGCGCCAGCAGCCAACAGGGGGCGGCGGGAAACACCATATATTTT. Amino acids: CASSQQGAAGNTIYF. The chain joins TRBV5-1 to TRBJ1-3; 9 nucleotides match TRBD1. The junction had 6 bases not matched to a gene; V was cut back by 4 bases and J by 4 bases. This CDR3 contains 15 residues. Germline loops: CDR1 SGHRS, CDR2 YFSETQ. The full variable domain, rest sourced from reference TRBV5-1 and TRBJ1-3, is KAGVTQTPRYLIKTRGQQVTLSCSPISGHRSVSWYQQTPGQGLQFLFEYFSETQRNKGNFPGRFSGRQFSNSRSEMNVSTLELGDSALYLCASSQQGAAGNTIYFGEGSWLTVV.

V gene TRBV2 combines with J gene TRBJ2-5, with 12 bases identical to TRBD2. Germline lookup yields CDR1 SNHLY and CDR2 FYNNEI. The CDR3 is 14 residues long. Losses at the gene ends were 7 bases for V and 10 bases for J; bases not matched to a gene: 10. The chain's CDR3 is CASTGLAGQGVQYF. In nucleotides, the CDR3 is TGTGCCAGCACGGGACTAGCGGGCCAGGGGGTCCAGTACTTC.

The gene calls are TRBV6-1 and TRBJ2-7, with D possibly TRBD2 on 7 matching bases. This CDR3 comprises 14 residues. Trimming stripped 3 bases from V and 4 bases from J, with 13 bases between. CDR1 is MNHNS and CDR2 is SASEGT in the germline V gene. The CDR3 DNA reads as TGTGCCAGCAGTGAGAGGGGGAGGGGTTACGAGCAGTACTTC. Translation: CASSERGRGYEQYF.